These 18 T cell receptor beta chains originate from one sample sequenced in a study of T cell responses to AZD1222 COVID-19 vaccine. Assay: immunoSEQ multiplex PCR; the TCRdb copy retains only in-frame clones and omits some. The sample contains roughly 100,000 clones, 70% to 90% of which appear only once. Specimen: peripheral blood, collected on day 0 of AZD1222 vaccination. The receptors were gathered from an adult in good health.

This rearrangement joins TRBV21-1 to TRBJ1-1; no DNA check was done on the table's D call, TRBD1. TRBV21-1 is assigned pseudogene status. This CDR3 comprises 14 residues. CDR3 bases: TGTGCCAGCAGCGTACAGTCGATGAACACTGAAGCTTTCTTT. The encoded protein is CASSVQSMNTEAFF.

This clone was seen more than once but under ten times. This chain links TRBV6-4 with TRBJ2-3; 7 bases match TRBD2. This CDR3 is built from 14 residues. The V and J ends lost 4 bases and 0 bases, in that order; junction bases with no gene match: 1. Germline V gene sequence: CDR1 MRHNA, CDR2 SNTAGT. The CDR3, as DNA: TGTGCCAGCAGTGCTAGCGGTAGCACAGATACGCAGTATTTT. This codes for CASSASGSTDTQYF.

The rearrangement links TRBV11-3 to TRBJ2-1; D might be TRBD2 (5 bases). This CDR3 is built from 12 residues. The V end lost 1 base, the J end lost 10 bases, and 8 bases lay between the germline ends. CDR1 is SGHNT, CDR2 YENEEA, per germline. The CDR3 protein is CASSLVGDEQFF. In DNA, the CDR3 is TGTGCCAGCAGCTTAGTGGGAGACGAGCAGTTCTTC.

This sequence joins TRBV7-2 and TRBJ2-1; the match to TRBD2 covers 7 bases. The CDR3 is made up of 15 amino acids. V shed 2 bases and J 9 bases; nucleotides not matched to a gene: 10. CDR1 is SGHTA, CDR2 FQGNSA, per germline. CDR3 loop: CASSLNLLGGSEQFF. The CDR3 DNA follows: TGTGCCAGCAGCTTAAACCTCCTCGGGGGGAGTGAGCAGTTCTTC.

This chain uses TRBV23-1 with TRBJ2-7; TRBD1 matches at 9 bases. TRBV23-1 falls under the ORF class, with uncertain function. Trimming removed 4 bases from V and 0 bases from J; junction bases left unmatched: 13. The CDR3 runs to 18 residues. The chain's CDR3 is CASSLPSWDRATSYEQYF. The DNA of the CDR3 is TGCGCCAGCAGTCTCCCCTCCTGGGACAGGGCGACCTCCTACGAGCAGTACTTC.

This rearrangement joins TRBV12-3 or TRBV12-4 to TRBJ2-7; D possibly corresponds to TRBD1 (6 bases). V was shortened by 6 bases and J by 2 bases, with 11 bases between the two germline ends. The length of the CDR3 is 13 residues. The CDR3 loop is CASSPRTAYEQYF. The CDR3 coding sequence is TGTGCCAGCAGCCCTAGGACAGCCTACGAGCAGTACTTC.

A single count supports this clone. The V and J genes are TRBV10-1 and TRBJ2-1; D might be TRBD2 (7 bases). The CDR3 runs to 14 residues. Germline V gene lookup returns CDR1 WNHNN and CDR2 SYGVQD (reference sequence). The V end was cut by 6 bases, the J end by 5 bases, with 14 bases between. This chain's CDR3 is CASSWGLADNEQFF. The CDR3 DNA reads as TGCGCCAGCAGCTGGGGGCTAGCGGACAATGAGCAGTTCTTC.

The chain carries TRBV7-8 and TRBJ1-1; no reliable D call. The CDR3 runs 15 residues. The germline CDR1 and CDR2 sequences are SGHVS and FQNEAQ. V was pared by 3 bases and J by 0 bases, with 11 bases between. CDR3 nucleotides: TGTGCCAGCAGCTTTGATATAGGGATGAACACTGAAGCTTTCTTT. Protein sequence: CASSFDIGMNTEAFF.

V gene TRBV6-5 combines with J gene TRBJ1-5; D remains ambiguous. Germline CDR1 reads MNHEY; CDR2 reads SVGAGI. The ends were cut back, 6 bases at V and 6 bases at J, with 12 bases in the middle. The CDR3 totals 13 residues. CDR3 sequence: CASRRQGGQPQHF. The CDR3 bases are TGTGCCAGCAGACGACAAGGAGGTCAGCCCCAGCATTTT.

Here the CDR3 reads CAWSTGRMNTEAFF. The DNA of the CDR3 is TGTGCCTGGAGCACTGGACGGATGAACACTGAAGCTTTCTTT. The V gene is TRBV30, the J gene TRBJ1-1, with unresolved D. Germline lookup yields CDR1 GTSNPN and CDR2 SVGIG (reference sequence). The CDR3 runs 14 residues. V lost 3 bases and J lost 0, with 11 bases in between.

V is TRBV7-2 and J is TRBJ1-5, with D perhaps matching TRBD1 (6 bases). Trimming pared 1 base from V and 4 bases from J, leaving 11 bases between. Germline V gives CDR1 SGHTA, CDR2 FQGNSA. This CDR3 has 15 residues. CDR3 amino acids: CASSLGAGVNQPQHF. The CDR3 DNA is TGTGCCAGCAGCTTAGGTGCAGGGGTTAATCAGCCCCAGCATTTT.

The J gene is TRBJ2-1, the V gene TRBV7-3; no clear D gene. From germline, CDR1 is SGHTA and CDR2 FQGTGA. Trimming left V 3 bases short and J 7 bases short, with 13 bases between. The CDR3 runs 14 residues. The CDR3: CASSFRPSRNEQFF. CDR3 coding DNA: TGTGCCAGCAGCTTCCGTCCATCCAGAAATGAGCAGTTCTTC. The complete variable domain, with remaining parts taken from reference TRBV7-3 and TRBJ2-1, reads GAGVSQTPSNKVTEKGKYVELRCDPISGHTALYWYRQSLGQGPEFLIYFQGTGAADDSGLPNDRFFAVRPEGSVSTLKIQRTERGDSAVYLCASSFRPSRNEQFFGPGTRLTVL.

J is TRBJ1-2 and V is TRBV6-1; D not resolved. The CDR3 extends over 13 amino acids. Germline CDR1 and CDR2: MNHNS and SASEGT. Between the trimmed V and J ends, which lost 1 base and 4 bases, there was a span of 7 bases. The CDR3 protein is CASSEVAGYGYTF. The CDR3 coding sequence is TGTGCCAGCAGTGAAGTAGCCGGCTATGGCTACACCTTC.

V usage is TRBV5-1 and J usage is TRBJ2-4; TRBD1 agrees at 8 bases. The CDR3 has 18 residues. Germline V lookup: CDR1 SGHRS, CDR2 YFSETQ. The V gene end was trimmed by 0 bases and the J gene end by 5 bases; junction bases not matched to a gene: 13. CDR3 loop: CASSLAPQGAPRENIQYF. The CDR3 nucleotides are TGCGCCAGCAGCTTGGCTCCCCAGGGGGCGCCCCGGGAAAACATTCAGTACTTC.

The chain combines TRBV6-5 with TRBJ2-7, with TRBD1 matching over 7 bases. The CDR3 is made up of 15 amino acids. Germline V lookup: CDR1 MNHEY, CDR2 SVGAGI. Trimming at V came to 0 bases and at J to 2 bases, leaving 4 bases not matched to a gene. The CDR3 spells CASSYSLGGPYEQYF. As DNA, the CDR3 is TGTGCCAGCAGTTACTCGTTAGGGGGCCCCTACGAGCAGTACTTC.

The chain joins TRBV5-1 to TRBJ1-4; D may be TRBD1 (6 bases). This CDR3 region has 16 residues. Trimming shortened V by 4 bases and J by 8 bases, and 21 bases separated the two germline ends. Germline assignment: CDR1 SGHRS and CDR2 YFSETQ. CDR3 sequence (DNA): TGCGCCAGCAGCCTCTTAACAGGGCCGCCGAACGAAAAACTGTTTTTT. Its protein product is CASSLLTGPPNEKLFF.

The chain links TRBV11-2 to TRBJ2-1; perhaps D is TRBD1 or TRBD2 (5 bases each). Germline CDR1 reads SGHAT; CDR2 reads FQNNGV. The V end lost 3 bases, the J end lost 7 bases, and 10 bases lay between the germline ends. This CDR3 has 13 amino acids. The chain's CDR3 is CASSLEAGNEQFF. DNA of the CDR3: TGTGCCAGCAGCTTGGAGGCAGGGAATGAGCAGTTCTTC.

The chain is built from TRBV11-2 and TRBJ1-4, with D possibly matching TRBD1 (5 bases). The CDR3 length is 13 residues. Germline V gene lookup returns CDR1 SGHAT and CDR2 FQNNGV. Trimming left V 1 base short and J 10 bases short, with 10 bases between. In DNA form, the CDR3 reads TGTGCCAGCAGCTTAGGGCAGGGACGAAAACTGTTTTTT. It yields the protein CASSLGQGRKLFF.